This T cell receptor (beta chain) derives from a study of blood T cell repertoires in COVID-19. For the study at large: Samples taken during acute and convalescent COVID-19 were collected in the United States, Italy and Spain. The cDNA or gDNA used as material had been derived from T cells, B-cell-depleted T cells, or PBMCs.

Looked up from germline, CDR1 is SGHAT and CDR2 is FQNNGV. This CDR3 has 16 amino acids. J gave up 1 base and V 2 bases, and 4 bases lay outside the gene matches. Authors' methods: Nucleated cell number was recorded as an estimate derived from reference gene primer amplification. Using immunoSEQ multiplex PCR, the repertoire was profiled, and TCRdb retains in-frame clones only, with some absent. The D gene and trimming were derived from the DNA, and the V and J assignments and clone size from that table. The sample records some 53,000 clones, about 90% being singletons. The clonotype comes from a human donor in a cohort sampled during active COVID-19. Sequenced input: peripheral blood. The V call is TRBV11-2, the J call TRBJ2-5, with 10 bases matching TRBD2. The CDR3 sequence is CASSLKAGGIQETQYF. CDR3 DNA: TGTGCCAGCAGCTTAAAAGCGGGAGGGATCCAAGAGACCCAGTACTTC. Supplemented by reference TRBV11-2 and TRBJ2-5, the full variable domain reads EAGVAQSPRYKIIEKRQSVAFWCNPISGHATLYWYQQILGQGPKLLIQFQNNGVVDDSQLPKDRFSAERLKGVDSTLKIQPAKLEDSAVYLCASSLKAGGIQETQYFGPGTRLLVL.